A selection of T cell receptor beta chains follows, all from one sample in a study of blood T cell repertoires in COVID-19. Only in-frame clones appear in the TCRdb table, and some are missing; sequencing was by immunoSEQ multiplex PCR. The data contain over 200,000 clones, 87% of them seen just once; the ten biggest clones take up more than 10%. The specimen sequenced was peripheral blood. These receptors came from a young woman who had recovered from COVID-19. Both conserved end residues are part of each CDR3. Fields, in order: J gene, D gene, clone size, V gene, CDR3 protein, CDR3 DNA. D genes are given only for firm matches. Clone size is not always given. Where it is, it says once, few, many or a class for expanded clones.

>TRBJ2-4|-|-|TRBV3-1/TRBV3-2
CASSQDWPLRRGIKNIQYF
TGTGCCAGCAGCCAAGATTGGCCCCTACGTAGGGGAATTAAAAACATTCAGTACTTC
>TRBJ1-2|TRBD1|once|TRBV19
CASSSDGTGGGGYTF
TGTGCCAGTAGTTCCGACGGGACAGGGGGCGGTGGCTACACCTTC
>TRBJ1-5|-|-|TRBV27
CASSFTAGQAANQPQHF
TGTGCCAGCAGTTTCACGGCGGGGCAGGCGGCCAATCAGCCCCAGCATTTT
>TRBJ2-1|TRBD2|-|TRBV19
CASSSLAGYNEQFF
TGTGCCAGTAGTAGCCTAGCGGGGTACAATGAGCAGTTCTTC
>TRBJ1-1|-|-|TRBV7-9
CASSWEEGSKAFF
TGTGCCAGCAGCTGGGAGGAGGGTTCTAAAGCTTTCTTT
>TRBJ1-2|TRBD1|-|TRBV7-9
CASSLNRGDYGYTF
TGTGCCAGCAGCTTAAACAGGGGTGACTATGGCTACACCTTC
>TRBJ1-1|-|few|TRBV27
CASSSGLLNTEAFF
TGTGCCAGCAGCTCAGGACTACTGAACACTGAAGCTTTCTTT
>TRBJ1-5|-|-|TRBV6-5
CASRIIQPSNQPQHF
TGTGCCAGCAGGATTATACAGCCTAGCAATCAGCCCCAGCATTTT
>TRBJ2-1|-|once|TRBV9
CASSAFPGLNEQFF
TGTGCCAGCAGCGCATTCCCAGGGCTAAATGAGCAGTTCTTC
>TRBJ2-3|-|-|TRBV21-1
CASSKVASGSGTDTQYF
-
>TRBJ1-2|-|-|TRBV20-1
CSAQGYGYTF
TGCAGTGCCCAGGGCTATGGCTACACCTTC
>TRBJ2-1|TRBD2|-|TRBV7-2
CASSPTLADPGNFF
TGTGCCAGCAGCCCAACCCTAGCGGACCCGGGGAACTTCTTC
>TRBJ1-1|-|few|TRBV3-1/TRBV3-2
CASSQVGLEAFF
TGTGCCAGCAGCCAAGTGGGACTTGAAGCTTTCTTT
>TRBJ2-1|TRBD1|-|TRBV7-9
CAVRDRVYNEQFF
TGTGCCGTCCGGGACAGGGTCTACAATGAGCAGTTCTTC
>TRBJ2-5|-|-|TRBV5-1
CASSLSAVQETQYF
TGCGCCAGCAGCTTATCGGCGGTGCAAGAGACCCAGTACTTC
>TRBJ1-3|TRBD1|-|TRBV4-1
CASSPATGAGNTIYF
TGCGCCAGCAGCCCGGCGACAGGGGCTGGAAACACCATATATTTT